This TCR beta chain appears in the sequencing data of a study of human T cells and chemical hapten exposure. Overall study findings and caveats: It was expanded TCRs that formed significantly more large CDR3 similarity clusters than controls did.

The time point here: patch test 3, about 24 weeks after DPC sensitization. Treatment described: therapeutic diphenylcyclopropenone sensitization with weekly scalp DPC. The length of the CDR3 is 15 residues. Germline V gives CDR1 DFQATT, CDR2 SNEGSKA (reference sequence). As for this clonotype: Its antigen remains unidentified. An end of the junction differs from the germline gene, which may be a read error.

In TCRdb, the RACE reads were re-called with MiXCR into one record per CDR3 protein. The table shows 150,000 to 200,000 distinct CDR3 sequences, with around 25% occurring only once. The source was whole blood, collected in connection with sensitization to the hapten diphenylcyclopropenone (DPC). The receptor was derived from a woman aged 40 to 50 with alopecia areata. Some clones in this sample may be carry-over from other donors' samples. The chain joins TRBV20-1 to TRBJ1-1; D possibly corresponds to TRBD1 (5 bases). CDR3 DNA: TGTGGAAAGGGCGGGCAGGGCTACATGAACACTGAAGCTTTCTTT. Translated, it gives CGKGGQGYMNTEAFF.